This T cell receptor (beta chain) derives from a study of identical twins. Template switching added a universal primer site, and cDNA bore unique molecular identifiers. TCRdb called the 5' RACE reads again in MiXCR, with one record for every CDR3 protein. The top ten hold around 7.2% of the sample, which has roughly 350,000 distinct CDR3 sequences, approximately 13% seen once. With respect to this clonotype: Its antigen is not known.

Study results and caveats: Findings came from cross-sectional statistics, without long-term follow-up of donors.

The CDR3 has 15 amino acids. Germline CDR1 MNHEY, CDR2 SVGAGI. The ends lost 2 bases at V and 6 bases at J; junction bases unmatched: 3. This sample also appeared in a second study, on yellow fever vaccine responses in identical twins.

The V call is TRBV6-5, the J call TRBJ1-4, with TRBD1 matching over 10 bases. The origin of this receptor is a woman aged 18-29 years in good health. Source material: CD8+ T cells sorted from blood. This chain's CDR3 is CASSYPGTGDEKLFF. The CDR3, as DNA: TGTGCCAGCAGTTACCCCGGGACAGGGGATGAAAAACTGTTTTTT.